One and the same sample provided the 12 T cell receptor beta chains below, sequenced in a study of radiotherapy plus CTLA-4 blockade in lung cancer. The protocol was immunoSEQ multiplex PCR, while the TCRdb copy is restricted to in-frame clones and leaves out a portion. The sample lists around 53,000 clones, 75% to 90% occurring once. Specimen: peripheral blood, collected from a patient treated with radiotherapy plus ipilimumab. The receptors originated from a human donor with non-small cell lung cancer that progressed on radiotherapy plus ipilimumab. Some clones in this sample may be carry-over from other donors' samples.

The genes are TRBV2 and TRBJ1-2, with D possibly matching TRBD1 (6 bases). V gave up 6 bases and J gave up 6 bases, with 14 bases separating them. The CDR3 runs to 13 residues. Germline assignment: CDR1 SNHLY and CDR2 FYNNEI. CDR3 sequence reads: CASSLLGADGYTF. Here the CDR3 DNA reads TGTGCCAGCAGCCTGTTGGGGGCGGATGGCTACACCTTC.

The chain uses TRBV13 and TRBJ1-5; 10 bases align to TRBD1. CDR1 and CDR2 from the germline V gene are PRHDT and FYEKMQ (reference sequence). The V and J ends lost 5 bases and 6 bases, in that order; junction bases with no gene match: 4. This CDR3 region has 14 residues. The CDR3 bases are TGTGCCAGCAGCCTCGGGACAGGGGTTCAGCCCCAGCATTTT. This codes for CASSLGTGVQPQHF.

The chain uses TRBV5-8 and TRBJ2-1, with TRBD1 as a possible D gene (5 bases). The V and J ends lost 0 bases and 9 bases respectively, with 13 bases between them. The CDR3 runs to 14 residues. Germline V gives CDR1 SGHTS, CDR2 YDEGEE. The CDR3 DNA follows: TGTGCCAGCAGCTTGGAAACAGGCTTCGGTGAGCAGTTCTTC. The encoded protein is CASSLETGFGEQFF.

This clone has just a few counts. The chain employs TRBV7-2 and TRBJ2-5; TRBD2 agrees at 7 bases. This CDR3 comprises 16 residues. V lost 2 bases and J lost 1; bases outside the gene matches: 7. Per the germline V gene, CDR1 is SGHTA and CDR2 is FQGNSA. The CDR3 is CASSLQAGLSQETQYF. The CDR3 DNA reads TGTGCCAGCAGCTTACAAGCGGGATTGAGCCAAGAGACCCAGTACTTC.

This clone was observed a few times. The rearrangement joins TRBV4-2 to TRBJ2-1; D call uncertain. There are 13 residues in the CDR3. V lost 1 base and J lost 6, with 7 bases in between. Germline V CDR1 and CDR2: LGHNA, YNFKEQ. CDR3 nucleotide sequence: TGTGCCAGCAGCCAAGGGCCAGGCAATGAGCAGTTCTTC. Its protein product is CASSQGPGNEQFF.

This chain links TRBV7-2 with TRBJ1-4, with D possibly matching TRBD1 (6 bases). CDR1 is SGHTA, CDR2 FQGNSA, per germline. V lost 6 bases to trimming and J lost 3 bases, with 14 bases between them. The CDR3 has 15 amino acids. The CDR3 DNA follows: TGTGCCAGCAGTTTTCAGACAGGATCTAATGAAAAACTGTTTTTT. The encoded protein is CASSFQTGSNEKLFF.

This clone was counted a single time. V is TRBV15 and J is TRBJ2-7, with TRBD2 identical over 8 bases. Germline CDR1 LNHNV, CDR2 YYDKDF (reference sequence). The CDR3 contains 13 residues. The J segment lost 4 bases and the V segment lost 6 bases, leaving 5 bases of the junction unmatched. CDR3: CATRAGATYEQYF. CDR3 in DNA: TGTGCCACCAGAGCGGGAGCCACGTACGAGCAGTACTTC.

This clone was observed a single time. DNA of the CDR3: TGTGCCAGCAGCATCACTAGCTGGGCTTGGTTCTTC. Protein sequence: CASSITSWAWFF. The rearrangement links TRBV6-1 to TRBJ2-1, with D possibly being TRBD2 (6 bases). Germline-derived CDR1 and CDR2 are MNHNS and SASEGT. Trimming left V 6 bases short and J 15 bases short, with 18 bases between. This CDR3 comprises 12 residues.

The V call is TRBV18, the J call TRBJ2-1; 7 nucleotides match TRBD2. Trimming took 4 bases from V and 5 from J; bases not matched to a gene: 8. The germline gives CDR1 KGHSH, CDR2 LQKENI. The length of the CDR3 is 15 residues. CDR3 coding DNA: TGTGCCAGCTCACAAACCGGGGGAGGGCACAATGAGCAGTTCTTC. As protein: CASSQTGGGHNEQFF.

This chain uses TRBV5-1 with TRBJ2-5; 7 bases fit TRBD1. The last part of the DNA fits TRBJ2-7 better; the J call may be wrong. From germline, CDR1 is SGHRS and CDR2 YFSETQ. CDR3 length equals 15 residues. This chain's CDR3 is CASSFSDRVSYEQYF. CDR3 nucleotide sequence: TGCGCCAGCAGCTTCAGTGACAGGGTTTCCTACGAGCAGTACTTC.

J is TRBJ1-5 and V is TRBV4-2; D is perhaps TRBD1 (5 bases). Germline V gives CDR1 LGHNA, CDR2 YNFKEQ. The CDR3 runs to 14 residues. Trimming left V 3 bases short and J 1 base short, with 7 bases between. The CDR3 sequence: CASSHPGSNQPQHF. Here the CDR3 DNA reads TGTGCCAGCAGCCATCCAGGGAGCAATCAGCCCCAGCATTTT.

The rearrangement uses TRBV10-3 and TRBJ2-3; D is possibly TRBD2 (5 bases). Germline CDR1 reads ENHRY; CDR2 reads SYGVKD. There are 13 residues in the CDR3. Trimming left V 6 bases short and J 0 bases short, with 7 bases between. Here the CDR3 DNA reads TGTGCCATCAGGGACTCTAGCACAGATACGCAGTATTTT. It encodes CAIRDSSTDTQYF.